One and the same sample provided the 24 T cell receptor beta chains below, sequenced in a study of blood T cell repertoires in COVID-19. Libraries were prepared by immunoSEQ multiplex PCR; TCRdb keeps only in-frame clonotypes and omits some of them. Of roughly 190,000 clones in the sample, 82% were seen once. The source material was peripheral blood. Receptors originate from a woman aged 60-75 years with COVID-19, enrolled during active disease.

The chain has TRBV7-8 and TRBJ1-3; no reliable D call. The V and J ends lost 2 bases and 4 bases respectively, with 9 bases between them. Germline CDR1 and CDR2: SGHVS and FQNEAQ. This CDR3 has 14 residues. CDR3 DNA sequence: TGTGCCAGCAGCTTATTCGTCCCGGGAAACACCATATATTTT. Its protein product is CASSLFVPGNTIYF.

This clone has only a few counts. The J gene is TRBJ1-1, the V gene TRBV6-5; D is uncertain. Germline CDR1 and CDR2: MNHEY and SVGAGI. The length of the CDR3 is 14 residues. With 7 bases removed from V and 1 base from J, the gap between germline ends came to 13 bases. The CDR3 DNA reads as TGTGCCAGCACCATTGACACCTGGAACACTGAAGCTTTCTTT. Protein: CASTIDTWNTEAFF.

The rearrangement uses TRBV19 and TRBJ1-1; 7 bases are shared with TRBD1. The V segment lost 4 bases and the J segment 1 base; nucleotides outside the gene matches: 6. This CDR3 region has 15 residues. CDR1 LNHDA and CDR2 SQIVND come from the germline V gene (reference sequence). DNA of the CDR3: TGTGCCAGTAGTACCAGACAGGGTGGGAACACTGAAGCTTTCTTT. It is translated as CASSTRQGGNTEAFF.

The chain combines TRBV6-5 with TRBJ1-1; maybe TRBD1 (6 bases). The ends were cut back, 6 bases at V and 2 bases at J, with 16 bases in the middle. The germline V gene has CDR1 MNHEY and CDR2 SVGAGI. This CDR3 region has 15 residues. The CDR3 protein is CASSGQRIINTEAFF. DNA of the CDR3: TGTGCCAGCAGCGGACAGCGTATCATTAACACTGAAGCTTTCTTT.

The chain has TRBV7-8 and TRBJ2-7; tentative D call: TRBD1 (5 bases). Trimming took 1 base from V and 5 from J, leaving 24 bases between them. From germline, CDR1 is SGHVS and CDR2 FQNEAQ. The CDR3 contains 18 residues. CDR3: CASSLVGPRPVRSDEQYF. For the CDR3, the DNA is TGTGCCAGCAGCTTAGTGGGGCCACGGCCTGTCCGATCGGACGAGCAGTACTTC.

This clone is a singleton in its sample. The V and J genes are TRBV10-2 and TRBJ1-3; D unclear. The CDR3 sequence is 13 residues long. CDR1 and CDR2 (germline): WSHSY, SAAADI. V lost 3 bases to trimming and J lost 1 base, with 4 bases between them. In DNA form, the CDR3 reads TGCGCCAGCAGTGAACAGTCTGGAAACACCATATATTTT. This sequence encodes CASSEQSGNTIYF.

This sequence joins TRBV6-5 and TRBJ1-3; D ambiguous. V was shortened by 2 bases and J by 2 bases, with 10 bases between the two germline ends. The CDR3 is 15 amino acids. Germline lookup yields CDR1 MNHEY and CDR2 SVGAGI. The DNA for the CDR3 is TGTGCCAGCAGTTACGATGGAGTAGCTGGAAACACCATATATTTT. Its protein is CASSYDGVAGNTIYF.

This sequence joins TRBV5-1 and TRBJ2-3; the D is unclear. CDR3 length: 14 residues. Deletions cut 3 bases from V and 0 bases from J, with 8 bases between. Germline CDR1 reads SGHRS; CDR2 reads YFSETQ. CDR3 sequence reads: CASSSPSSTDTQYF. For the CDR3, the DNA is TGCGCCAGCAGCTCCCCCAGTAGCACAGATACGCAGTATTTT.

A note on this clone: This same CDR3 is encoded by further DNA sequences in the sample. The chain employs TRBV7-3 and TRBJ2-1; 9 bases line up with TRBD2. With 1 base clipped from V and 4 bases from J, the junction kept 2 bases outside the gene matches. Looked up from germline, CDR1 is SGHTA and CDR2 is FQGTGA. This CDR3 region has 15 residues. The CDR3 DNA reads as TGTGCCAGCAGCTTAAAACTAGCGGGTTACAATGAGCAGTTCTTC. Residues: CASSLKLAGYNEQFF.

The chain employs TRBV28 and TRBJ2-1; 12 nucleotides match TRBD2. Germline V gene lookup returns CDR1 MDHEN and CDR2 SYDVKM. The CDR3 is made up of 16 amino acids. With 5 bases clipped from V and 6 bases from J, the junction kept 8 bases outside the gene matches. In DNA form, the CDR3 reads TGTGCCAGCAGTCCTGGAGGACTAGCGGGGATCAATGAGCAGTTCTTC. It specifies CASSPGGLAGINEQFF.

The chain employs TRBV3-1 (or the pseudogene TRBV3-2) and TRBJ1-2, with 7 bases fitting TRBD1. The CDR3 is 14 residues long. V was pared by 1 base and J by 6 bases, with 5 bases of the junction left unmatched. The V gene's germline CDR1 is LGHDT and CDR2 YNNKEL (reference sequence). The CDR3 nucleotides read TGTGCCAGCAGCCAAGTTTCCAGGGGGGATGGCTACACCTTC. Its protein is CASSQVSRGDGYTF.

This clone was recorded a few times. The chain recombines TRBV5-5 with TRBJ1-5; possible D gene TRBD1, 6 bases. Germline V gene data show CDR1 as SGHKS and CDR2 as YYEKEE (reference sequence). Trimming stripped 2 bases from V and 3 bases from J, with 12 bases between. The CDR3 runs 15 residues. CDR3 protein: CASSFAGVFNQPQHF. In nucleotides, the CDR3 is TGTGCCAGCAGCTTCGCAGGGGTCTTCAATCAGCCCCAGCATTTT.

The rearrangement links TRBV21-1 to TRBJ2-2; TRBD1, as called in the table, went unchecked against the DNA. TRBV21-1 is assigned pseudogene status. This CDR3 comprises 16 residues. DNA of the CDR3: TGTGCCAGCAGCAGCCACAGGGGGCATTGCACCGGGGAGCTGTTTTTT. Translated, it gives CASSSHRGHCTGELFF.

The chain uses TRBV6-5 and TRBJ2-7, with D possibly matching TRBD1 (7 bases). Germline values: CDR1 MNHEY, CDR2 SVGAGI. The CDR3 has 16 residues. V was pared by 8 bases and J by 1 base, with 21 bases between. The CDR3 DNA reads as TGTGCCAGCGGTTCTCAGGGGGGAGCTAAATCCTACGAGCAGTACGTC. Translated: CASGSQGGAKSYEQYV.

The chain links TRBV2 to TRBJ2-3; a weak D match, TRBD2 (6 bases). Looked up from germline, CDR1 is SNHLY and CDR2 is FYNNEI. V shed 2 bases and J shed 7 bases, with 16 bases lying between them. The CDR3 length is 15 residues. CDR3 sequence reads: CASSEFAGGRNTQYF. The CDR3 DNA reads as TGTGCCAGCAGTGAATTCGCCGGGGGACGGAATACGCAGTATTTT.

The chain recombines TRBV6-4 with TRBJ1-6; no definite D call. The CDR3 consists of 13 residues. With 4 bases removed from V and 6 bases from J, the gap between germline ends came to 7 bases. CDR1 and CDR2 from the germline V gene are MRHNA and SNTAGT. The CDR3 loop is CASSVGSNSPLHF. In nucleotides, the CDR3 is TGTGCCAGCAGTGTGGGGAGTAATTCACCCCTCCACTTT.

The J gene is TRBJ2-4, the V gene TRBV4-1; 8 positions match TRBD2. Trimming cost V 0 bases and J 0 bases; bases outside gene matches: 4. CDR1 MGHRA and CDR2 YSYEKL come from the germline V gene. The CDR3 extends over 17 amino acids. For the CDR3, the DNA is TGCGCCAGCAGCCAAGATCGCGGGGGGCGAGCCAAAAACATTCAGTACTTC. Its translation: CASSQDRGGRAKNIQYF.

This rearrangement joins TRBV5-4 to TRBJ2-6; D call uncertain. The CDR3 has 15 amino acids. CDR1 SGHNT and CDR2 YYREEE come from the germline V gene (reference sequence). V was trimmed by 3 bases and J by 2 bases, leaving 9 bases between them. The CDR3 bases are TGTGCCAGCAGCTGGCAGGTTCCTGGGGCCAACGTCCTGACTTTC. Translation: CASSWQVPGANVLTF.

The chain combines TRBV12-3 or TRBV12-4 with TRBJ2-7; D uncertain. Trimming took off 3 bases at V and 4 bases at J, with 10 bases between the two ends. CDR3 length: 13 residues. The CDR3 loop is CASSLTFGYEQYF. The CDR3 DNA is TGTGCCAGCAGTTTGACCTTCGGGTACGAGCAGTACTTC.

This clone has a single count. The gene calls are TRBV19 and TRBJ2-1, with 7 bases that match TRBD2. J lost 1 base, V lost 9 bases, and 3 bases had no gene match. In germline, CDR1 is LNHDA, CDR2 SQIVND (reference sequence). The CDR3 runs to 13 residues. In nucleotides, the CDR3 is TGTGCCAGCAATAGCGGGTCCTACAATGAGCAGTTCTTC. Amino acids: CASNSGSYNEQFF.

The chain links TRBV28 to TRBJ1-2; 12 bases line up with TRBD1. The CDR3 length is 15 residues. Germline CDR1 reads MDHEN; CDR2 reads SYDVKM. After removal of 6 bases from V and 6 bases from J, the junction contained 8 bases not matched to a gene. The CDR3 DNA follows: TGTGCCAGCAGCTCCGTAGGGACAGGGGGCCATGGCTACACCTTC. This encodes CASSSVGTGGHGYTF.

The CDR3 is CASSPPPGQGYGYTF. CDR3 DNA: TGTGCCAGCTCACCACCTCCAGGACAGGGATATGGCTACACCTTC. The chain couples TRBV18 to TRBJ1-2, with 8 bases that match TRBD1. Per the germline V gene, CDR1 is KGHSH and CDR2 is LQKENI. This CDR3 has 15 amino acids. J lost 5 bases, V lost 0 bases, and 5 bases had no gene match.

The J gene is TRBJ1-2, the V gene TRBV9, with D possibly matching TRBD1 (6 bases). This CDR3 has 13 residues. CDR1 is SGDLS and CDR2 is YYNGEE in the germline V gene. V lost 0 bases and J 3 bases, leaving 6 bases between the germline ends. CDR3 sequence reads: CASSVGTDYGYTF. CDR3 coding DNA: TGTGCCAGCAGCGTAGGGACAGACTATGGCTACACCTTC.

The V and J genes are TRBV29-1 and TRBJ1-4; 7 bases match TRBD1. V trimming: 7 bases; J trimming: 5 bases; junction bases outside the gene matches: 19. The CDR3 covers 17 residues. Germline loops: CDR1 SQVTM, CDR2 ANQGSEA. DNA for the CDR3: TGCAGCGCCTCGGGGGCCTCCGGGGACAGAGGAAATGAAAAACTGTTTTTT. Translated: CSASGASGDRGNEKLFF.